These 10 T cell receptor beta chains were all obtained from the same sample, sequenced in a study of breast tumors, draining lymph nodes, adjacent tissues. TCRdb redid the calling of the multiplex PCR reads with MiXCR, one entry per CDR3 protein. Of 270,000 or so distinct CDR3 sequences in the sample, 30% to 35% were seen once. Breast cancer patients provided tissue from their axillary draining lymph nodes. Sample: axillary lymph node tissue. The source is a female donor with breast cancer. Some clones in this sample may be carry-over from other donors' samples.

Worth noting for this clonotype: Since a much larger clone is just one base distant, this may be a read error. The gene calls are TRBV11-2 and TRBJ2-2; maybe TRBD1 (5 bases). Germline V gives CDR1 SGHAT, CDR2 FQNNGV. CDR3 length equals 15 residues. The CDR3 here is CASSLYVDSTAELFF. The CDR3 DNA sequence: TGTGCCAGCAGCTTATATGTCGACAGTACCGCGGAGCTGTTTTTT.

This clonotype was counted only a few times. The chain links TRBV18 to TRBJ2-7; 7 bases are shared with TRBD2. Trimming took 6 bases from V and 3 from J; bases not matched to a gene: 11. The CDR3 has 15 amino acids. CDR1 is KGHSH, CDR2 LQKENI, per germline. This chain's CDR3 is CASSSGGRPNYEQYF. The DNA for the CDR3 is TGTGCCAGCTCGTCGGGGGGTCGACCCAACTACGAGCAGTACTTC.

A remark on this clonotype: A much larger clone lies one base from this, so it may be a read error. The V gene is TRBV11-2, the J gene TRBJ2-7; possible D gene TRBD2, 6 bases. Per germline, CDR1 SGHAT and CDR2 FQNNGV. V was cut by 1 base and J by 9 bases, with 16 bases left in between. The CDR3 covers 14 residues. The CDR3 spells CASSLAGEAVGQYF. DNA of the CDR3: TGTGCCAGCAGCTTAGCGGGAGAAGCCGTGGGGCAGTACTTC.

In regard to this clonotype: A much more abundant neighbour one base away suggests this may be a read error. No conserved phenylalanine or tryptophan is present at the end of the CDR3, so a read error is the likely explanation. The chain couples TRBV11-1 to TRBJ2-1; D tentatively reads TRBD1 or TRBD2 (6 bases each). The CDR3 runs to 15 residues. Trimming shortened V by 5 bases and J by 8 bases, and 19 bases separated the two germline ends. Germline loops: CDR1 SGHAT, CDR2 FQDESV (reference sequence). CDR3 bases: TGTGCCAGCAGCACAGACGGGGGACACAACGATGAGCAGTTCTCC. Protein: CASSTDGGHNDEQFS.

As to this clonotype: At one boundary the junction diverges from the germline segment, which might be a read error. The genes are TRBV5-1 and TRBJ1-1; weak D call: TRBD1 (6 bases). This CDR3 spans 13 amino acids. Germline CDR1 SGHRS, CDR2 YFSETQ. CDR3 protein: CASGLAADSEAFF. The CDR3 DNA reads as TGCGCCAGCGGCTTGGCCGCGGACAGCGAAGCTTTCTTT. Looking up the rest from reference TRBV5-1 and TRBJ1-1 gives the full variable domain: KAGVTQTPRYLIKTRGQQVTLSCSPISGHRSVSWYQQTPGQGLQFLFEYFSETQRNKGNFPGRFSGRQFSNSRSEMNVSTLELGDSALYLCASGLAADSEAFFGQGTRLTVV.

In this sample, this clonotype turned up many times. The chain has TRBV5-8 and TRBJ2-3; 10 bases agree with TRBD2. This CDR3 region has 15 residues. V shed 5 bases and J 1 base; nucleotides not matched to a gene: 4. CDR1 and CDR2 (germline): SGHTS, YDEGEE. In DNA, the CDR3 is TGTGCCAGCAGTTTAGCGGGAGGCCGCACAGATACGCAGTATTTT. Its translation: CASSLAGGRTDTQYF.

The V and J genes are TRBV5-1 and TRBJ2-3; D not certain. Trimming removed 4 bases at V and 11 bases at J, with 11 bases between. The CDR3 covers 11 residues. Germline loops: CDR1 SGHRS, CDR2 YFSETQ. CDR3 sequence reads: CASSASNEQYF. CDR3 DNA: TGCGCCAGCAGCGCGTCCAATGAGCAGTATTTT. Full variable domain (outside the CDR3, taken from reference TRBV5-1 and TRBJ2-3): KAGVTQTPRYLIKTRGQQVTLSCSPISGHRSVSWYQQTPGQGLQFLFEYFSETQRNKGNFPGRFSGRQFSNSRSEMNVSTLELGDSALYLCASSASNEQYFGPGTRLTVL.

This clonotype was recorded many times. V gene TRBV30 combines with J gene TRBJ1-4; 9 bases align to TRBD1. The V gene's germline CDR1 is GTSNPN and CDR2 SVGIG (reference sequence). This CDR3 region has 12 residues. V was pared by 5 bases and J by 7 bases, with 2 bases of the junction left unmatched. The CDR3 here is CAWRDRAEKLFF. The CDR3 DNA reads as TGTGCCTGGCGGGACAGGGCTGAAAAACTGTTTTTT.

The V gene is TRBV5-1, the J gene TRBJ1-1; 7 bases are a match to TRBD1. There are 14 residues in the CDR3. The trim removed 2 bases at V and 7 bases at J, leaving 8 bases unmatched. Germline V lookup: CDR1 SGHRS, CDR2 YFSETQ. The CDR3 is CASSLGGAGIEAFF. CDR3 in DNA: TGCGCCAGCAGCTTAGGGGGCGCAGGAATTGAAGCTTTCTTT. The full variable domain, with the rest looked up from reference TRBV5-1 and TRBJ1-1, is KAGVTQTPRYLIKTRGQQVTLSCSPISGHRSVSWYQQTPGQGLQFLFEYFSETQRNKGNFPGRFSGRQFSNSRSEMNVSTLELGDSALYLCASSLGGAGIEAFFGQGTRLTVV.

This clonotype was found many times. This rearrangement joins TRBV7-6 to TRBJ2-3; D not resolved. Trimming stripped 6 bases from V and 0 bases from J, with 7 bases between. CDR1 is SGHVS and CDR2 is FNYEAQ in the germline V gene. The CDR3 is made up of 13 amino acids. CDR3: CASRPDSTDTQYF. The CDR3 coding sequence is TGTGCCAGCAGGCCGGACAGCACAGATACGCAGTATTTT.